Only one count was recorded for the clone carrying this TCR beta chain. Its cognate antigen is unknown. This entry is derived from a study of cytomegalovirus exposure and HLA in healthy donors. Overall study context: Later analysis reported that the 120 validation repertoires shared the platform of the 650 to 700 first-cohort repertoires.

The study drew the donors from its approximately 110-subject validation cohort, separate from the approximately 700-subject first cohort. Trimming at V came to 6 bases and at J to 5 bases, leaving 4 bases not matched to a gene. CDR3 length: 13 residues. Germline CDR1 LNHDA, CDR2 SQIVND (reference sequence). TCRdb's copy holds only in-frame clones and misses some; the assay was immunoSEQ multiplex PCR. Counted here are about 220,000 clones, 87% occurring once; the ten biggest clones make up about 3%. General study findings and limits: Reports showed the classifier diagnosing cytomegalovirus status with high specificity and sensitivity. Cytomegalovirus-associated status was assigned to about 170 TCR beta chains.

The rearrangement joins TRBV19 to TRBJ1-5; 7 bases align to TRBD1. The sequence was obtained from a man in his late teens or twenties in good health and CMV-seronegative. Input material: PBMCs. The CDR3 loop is CASRDRPDQPQHF. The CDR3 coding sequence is TGTGCCAGTAGGGACAGGCCAGATCAGCCCCAGCATTTT.